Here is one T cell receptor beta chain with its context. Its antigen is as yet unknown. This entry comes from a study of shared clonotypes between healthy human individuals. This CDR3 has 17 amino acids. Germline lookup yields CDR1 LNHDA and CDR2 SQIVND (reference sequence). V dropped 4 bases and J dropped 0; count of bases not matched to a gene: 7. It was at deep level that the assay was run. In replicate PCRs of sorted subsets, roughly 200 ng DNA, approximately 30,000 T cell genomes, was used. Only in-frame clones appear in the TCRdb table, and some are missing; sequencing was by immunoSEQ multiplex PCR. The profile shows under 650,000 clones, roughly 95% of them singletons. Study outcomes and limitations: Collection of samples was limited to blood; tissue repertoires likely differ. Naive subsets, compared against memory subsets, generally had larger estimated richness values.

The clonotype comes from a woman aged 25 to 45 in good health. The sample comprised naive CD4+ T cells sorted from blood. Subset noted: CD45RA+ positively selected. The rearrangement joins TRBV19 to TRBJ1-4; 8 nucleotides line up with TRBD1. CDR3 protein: CASSTGQGSATNEKLFF. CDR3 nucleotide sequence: TGTGCCAGTAGTACCGGACAGGGATCTGCAACTAATGAAAAACTGTTTTTT.